The 16 T cell receptor beta chains reported below all come from one sample, sequenced in a study of Ad26.COV2.S vaccination and SARS-CoV-2 variants. The treatment: roughly 20 received Ad26.COV2.S at low or high dose, single or two shots; 5 received placebo; per-sample allocation not given. Sampling occurred on day 63 after the first vaccine or placebo injection. The table came from immunoSEQ multiplex PCR; TCRdb's copy has only in-frame clones and leaves some out. Of about 440,000 clones listed, 90% are singletons. Sequences were derived from peripheral blood, sampled in a trial of Ad26.COV2.S vaccine versus placebo. The receptors were gathered from a person aged 18-65 years who received the Ad26.COV2.S COVID-19 vaccine or a placebo.

V usage is TRBV4-2 and J usage is TRBJ2-3, with TRBD2 identical over 7 bases. The CDR3 covers 16 residues. CDR1 LGHNA and CDR2 YNFKEQ come from the germline V gene. After removal of 0 bases from V and 4 bases from J, the junction contained 7 bases not matched to a gene. CDR3 nucleotides: TGTGCCAGCAGCCAAGATAAGGGAGGGCAAGCAGATACGCAGTATTTT. Encoded protein: CASSQDKGGQADTQYF.

The V and J genes are TRBV12-3 or TRBV12-4 and TRBJ2-7; D is unresolved. Trimming stripped 1 base from V and 0 bases from J, with 4 bases between. CDR3 length: 13 amino acids. Here the CDR3 DNA reads TGTGCCAGCAGTTTAGAAGCCTCCTACGAGCAGTACTTC. This translates into CASSLEASYEQYF.

The CDR3 loop reads CASSPPPGETQYF. The CDR3 region has the DNA TGTGCCAGCAGTCCCCCTCCGGGGGAGACCCAGTACTTC. The rearrangement links TRBV6-2 or TRBV6-3 to TRBJ2-5; D may be TRBD2 (5 bases). Per germline, CDR1 MNHEY and CDR2 SVGEGT. Deletions cut 5 bases from V and 5 bases from J, with 12 bases between. The CDR3 runs 13 residues.

The chain recombines TRBV28 with TRBJ2-7; the D gene is possibly TRBD1 (5 bases). Germline lookup yields CDR1 MDHEN and CDR2 SYDVKM. V lost 0 bases and J 3 bases, leaving 9 bases between the germline ends. This CDR3 comprises 14 residues. The DNA of the CDR3 is TGTGCCAGCAGTTTATGGACAGCGAACTACGAGCAGTACTTC. Residues: CASSLWTANYEQYF.

The V and J genes are TRBV2 and TRBJ2-6, with D perhaps TRBD1 (5 bases). The germline V gene has CDR1 SNHLY and CDR2 FYNNEI. V was cut by 7 bases and J by 0 bases, with 13 bases left in between. There are 16 residues in the CDR3. CDR3 protein: CASKRQPLSGANVLTF. CDR3 nucleotide sequence: TGTGCCAGCAAACGACAGCCCCTCTCTGGGGCCAACGTCCTGACTTTC.

J is TRBJ1-1 and V is TRBV5-1; D unresolved. The germline V and J ends were trimmed by 0 bases and 1 base, with 7 bases remaining between them. Germline values: CDR1 SGHRS, CDR2 YFSETQ. The CDR3 is 14 amino acids. This CDR3 is CASSLEPANTEAFF. CDR3 in DNA: TGCGCCAGCAGCTTGGAGCCAGCGAACACTGAAGCTTTCTTT.

The chain uses TRBV19 and TRBJ1-1; D is uncertain. The CDR3 spans 11 residues. Germline V lookup: CDR1 LNHDA, CDR2 SQIVND (reference sequence). Deletions cut 7 bases from V and 0 bases from J, with 3 bases between. The CDR3 is CASTVNTEAFF. The CDR3 bases are TGTGCCAGTACCGTGAACACTGAAGCTTTCTTT.

The CDR3 loop reads CASSLGLAGSYNEQFF. The CDR3 DNA follows: TGTGCCAGCAGTTTAGGGTTGGCGGGATCCTACAATGAGCAGTTCTTC. This rearrangement joins TRBV28 to TRBJ2-1; D possibly corresponds to TRBD2 (6 bases). Germline lookup yields CDR1 MDHEN and CDR2 SYDVKM. The CDR3 has 16 residues. Trimming pared 2 bases from V and 1 base from J, leaving 12 bases between.

The V and J genes are TRBV7-9 and TRBJ2-3, with TRBD2 matching 8 bases. CDR1 is SEHNR, CDR2 FQNEAQ, per germline (reference sequence). Trimming took 11 bases from V and 4 from J; bases not matched to a gene: 8. The CDR3 loop spans 13 amino acids. CDR3 protein: CAASGRVADTQYF. The CDR3 DNA follows: TGTGCCGCAAGCGGGAGAGTGGCAGATACGCAGTATTTT. Supplemented by reference TRBV7-9 and TRBJ2-3, the full variable domain reads DTGVSQNPRHKITKRGQNVTFRCDPISEHNRLYWYRQTLGQGPEFLTYFQNEAQLEKSRLLSDRFSAERPKGSFSTLEIQRTEQGDSAMYLCAASGRVADTQYFGPGTRLTVL.

The chain joins TRBV19 to TRBJ2-7, with D possibly matching TRBD2 (6 bases). Germline values: CDR1 LNHDA, CDR2 SQIVND (reference sequence). V was shortened by 3 bases and J by 0 bases, with 18 bases between the two germline ends. The length of the CDR3 is 17 residues. The CDR3 DNA is TGTGCCAGTAGTATCGACAGTGAGAGGGAGGACTCCTACGAGCAGTACTTC. It translates to CASSIDSEREDSYEQYF.

This clone was found once. The chain combines TRBV28 with TRBJ2-7; D call uncertain. Deletions cut 5 bases from V and 5 bases from J, with 10 bases between. The CDR3 consists of 12 residues. Germline V CDR1 and CDR2: MDHEN, SYDVKM. CDR3 DNA sequence: TGTGCCAGCAGTCTGATTACGGACGAGCAGTACTTC. Its protein product is CASSLITDEQYF.

The rearrangement joins TRBV11-3 to TRBJ2-7; the match to TRBD1 covers 8 bases. V was clipped by 5 bases and J by 0 bases; unmatched bases: 12. The CDR3 loop spans 17 amino acids. Germline V CDR1 and CDR2: SGHNT, YENEEA. The CDR3 reads CASSLLPAGQVSYEQYF. CDR3 nucleotides: TGTGCCAGCAGCCTACTCCCCGCGGGACAGGTCTCCTACGAGCAGTACTTC.

This clone has a single count. The rearrangement links TRBV4-3 to TRBJ1-6, with 8 positions matching TRBD1. Looked up from germline, CDR1 is LGHNA and CDR2 is YSLEER. The CDR3 has 16 residues. After removal of 0 bases from V and 5 bases from J, the junction contained 3 bases not matched to a gene. CDR3 in amino acids: CASSQDTGGNNSPLHF. CDR3 sequence (DNA): TGCGCCAGCAGCCAAGATACAGGGGGAAATAATTCACCCCTCCACTTT.

This clone was found once. V is TRBV29-1 and J is TRBJ2-1; maybe TRBD1 (5 bases). V was clipped by 6 bases and J by 6 bases, with 18 bases between them. The CDR3 runs 14 residues. Germline values: CDR1 SQVTM, CDR2 ANQGSEA. The CDR3 sequence: CSVFPQGLANEQFF. CDR3 bases: TGCAGCGTCTTCCCTCAGGGCCTTGCCAATGAGCAGTTCTTC.

The gene calls are TRBV15 and TRBJ2-1; 7 bases are shared with TRBD2. The V segment lost 0 bases and the J segment 6 bases; nucleotides outside the gene matches: 8. The CDR3 spans 16 residues. Germline V gene lookup returns CDR1 LNHNV and CDR2 YYDKDF (reference sequence). As DNA, the CDR3 is TGTGCCACCAGCAGAGAGCCAGCGGGAATACCCAATGAGCAGTTCTTC. It codes for CATSREPAGIPNEQFF.

The J gene is TRBJ2-7, the V gene TRBV7-9; TRBD2 is a possible D gene (5 bases). Trimming took 0 bases from V and 2 from J, leaving 11 bases between them. The germline CDR1 and CDR2 sequences are SEHNR and FQNEAQ (reference sequence). This CDR3 contains 15 residues. This CDR3 is CASSLAPSLAYEQYF. DNA for the CDR3: TGTGCCAGCAGCTTAGCTCCTAGCTTGGCCTACGAGCAGTACTTC.